The entry that follows covers one TCR beta chain sequence. This sample was taken from a study of cytomegalovirus exposure and HLA in healthy donors. Data came from immunoSEQ multiplex PCR; TCRdb stores just in-frame clones and leaves some out. Of 60,000 to 80,000 clones in the sample, just under 95% were seen once. Trimming removed 1 base at V and 4 bases at J, with 13 bases between. Germline V gene data show CDR1 as KGHSH and CDR2 as LQKENI. The CDR3 is made up of 15 amino acids. The material sequenced was PBMCs. The genes are TRBV18 and TRBJ1-2; D perhaps matches TRBD1 (6 bases). The clonotype was recovered from a woman between 18 and 29 years old in good health and CMV-seropositive. CDR3 coding DNA: TGTGCCAGCTCACCACGTGAAGTGACAGGCTATGGCTACACCTTC. Residues: CASSPREVTGYGYTF.